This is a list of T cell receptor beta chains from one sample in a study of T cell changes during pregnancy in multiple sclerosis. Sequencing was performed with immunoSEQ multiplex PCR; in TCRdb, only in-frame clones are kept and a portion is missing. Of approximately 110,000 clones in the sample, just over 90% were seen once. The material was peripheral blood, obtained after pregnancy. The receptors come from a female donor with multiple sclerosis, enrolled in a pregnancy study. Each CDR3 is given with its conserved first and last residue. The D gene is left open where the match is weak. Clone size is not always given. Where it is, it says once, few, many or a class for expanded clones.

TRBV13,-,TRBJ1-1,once,TGTGCCAGCAGCTTAGGTTGGGAGGAGAACACTGAAGCTTTCTTT,CASSLGWEENTEAFF
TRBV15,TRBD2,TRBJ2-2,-,TGTGCCACCAGCAGAGGTCGTCGGGAACTAGCGACCGGGGAGCTGTTTTTT,CATSRGRRELATGELFF
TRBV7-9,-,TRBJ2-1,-,TGTGCCAGCACCCTCTCCTACAATGAGCAGTTCTTC,CASTLSYNEQFF
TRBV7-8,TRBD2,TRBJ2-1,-,TGTGCCAGCAGCTCTAGCGGGGGGGCTCAGTTCTTC,CASSSSGGAQFF
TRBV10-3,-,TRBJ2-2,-,TGTGCCATCAGTGAGTCCATGGGCGCCGGGGAGCTGTTTTTT,CAISESMGAGELFF
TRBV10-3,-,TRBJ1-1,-,TGTGCCATCCGACAGGCCCAGGGGACTGAAGCTTTCTTT,CAIRQAQGTEAFF
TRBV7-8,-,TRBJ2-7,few,TGTGCCAGCAGCTTAGCTTACGACAGCTCCTACGAGCAGTACTTC,CASSLAYDSSYEQYF
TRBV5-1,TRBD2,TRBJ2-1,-,TGCGCCAGCAGCTCGACTAGCGGGGGGGCGTTTGAGCAGTTCTTC,CASSSTSGGAFEQFF
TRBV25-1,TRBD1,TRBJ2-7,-,TGTGCCAGCAGTGTCGGACAGGGCCACGAGCAGTACTTC,CASSVGQGHEQYF
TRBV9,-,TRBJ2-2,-,TGTGCCAGCGCGGGACAGACGAACACCGGGGAGCTGTTTTTT,CASAGQTNTGELFF
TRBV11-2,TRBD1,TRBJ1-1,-,TGTGCCAGCAGCTTAGGCGGGACAGGGGGGGTAGCTTTCTTT,CASSLGGTGGVAFF
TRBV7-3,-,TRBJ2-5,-,TGTGCCAGCAGCCGGGGGGCTCAAGAGACCCAGTACTTC,CASSRGAQETQYF
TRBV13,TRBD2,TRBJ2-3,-,TGTGCCAGCAGCTTGGGACTAGCGGGGCCCACAGATACGCAGTATTTT,CASSLGLAGPTDTQYF
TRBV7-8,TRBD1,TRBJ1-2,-,TGTGCCAGCAGCCCGAGGACAGGGGCTAACTATGGCTACACCTTC,CASSPRTGANYGYTF
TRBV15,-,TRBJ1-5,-,TGTGCCACCAGCACCGGCAATCAGCCCCAGCATTTT,CATSTGNQPQHF
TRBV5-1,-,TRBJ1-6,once,TGCGCCAGCAGCTTGGGCAGGGTGGACTCACCCCTCCACTTT,CASSLGRVDSPLHF
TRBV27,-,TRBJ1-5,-,TGTGCCAGCAGTTTACTCCCCTCCAATCAGCCCCAGCATTTT,CASSLLPSNQPQHF